These 18 T cell receptor beta chains were sequenced from one sample in a study of shared clonotypes between healthy human individuals. CD45RO-negative, CCR7-selected cells formed the naive CD8 fraction, which excluded terminally differentiated effector memory CD45RA+ cells. The protocol was immunoSEQ multiplex PCR, while the TCRdb copy is restricted to in-frame clones and leaves out a portion. The sample has about 2 million clones, approximately 95% seen once. The sequenced sample was naive CD8+ T cells sorted from blood. These receptors came from a man aged 18 to 30 in good health.

This chain connects TRBV4-3 to TRBJ1-2; 11 bases match TRBD1. The CDR3 has 16 amino acids. V lost 3 bases and J lost 7; bases outside the gene matches: 10. Germline V CDR1 and CDR2: LGHNA, YSLEER. This CDR3 is CASSQTGQGAISGYTF. The CDR3 bases are TGCGCCAGCAGCCAGACCGGACAGGGGGCGATCTCTGGCTACACCTTC.

A single count supports this clone. This chain uses TRBV12-5 with TRBJ2-1, with a possible D match to TRBD2 (6 bases). The CDR3 has 15 amino acids. V was cut by 7 bases and J by 2 bases, with 15 bases left in between. The germline gives CDR1 LGHNT, CDR2 FRNRAP. The CDR3 DNA is TGTGCTAGTGCGCTAGGGGCGGGAACCTACAATGAGCAGTTCTTC. It translates to CASALGAGTYNEQFF.

The rearrangement links TRBV27 to TRBJ2-7; D possibly matches TRBD1 or TRBD2 (5 bases each). V was clipped by 6 bases and J by 2 bases, with 20 bases between them. This CDR3 spans 16 amino acids. The germline CDR1 and CDR2 sequences are MNHEY and SMNVEV (reference sequence). The CDR3 bases are TGTGCCAGCAGCCCCTCGTTGGGGGACGGAGCCTACGAGCAGTACTTC. It translates to CASSPSLGDGAYEQYF.

This chain links TRBV11-2 with TRBJ2-5; 8 nucleotides agree with TRBD1. There are 15 residues in the CDR3. Germline V lookup: CDR1 SGHAT, CDR2 FQNNGV. Unmatched junction bases numbered 10, after V lost 5 bases and J lost 5 bases. The CDR3 DNA reads as TGTGCCAGCAGCCAAGCCTATGACAGGGGTGAGACCCAGTACTTC. Translation: CASSQAYDRGETQYF.

This chain connects TRBV4-3 to TRBJ1-2; D unclear. Trimming took 2 bases from V and 6 from J, leaving 16 bases between them. This CDR3 is built from 15 residues. Germline V gene sequence: CDR1 LGHNA, CDR2 YSLEER. CDR3 sequence: CASSQQKGRIDGYTF. The CDR3 DNA sequence: TGCGCCAGCAGCCAACAGAAAGGGAGAATAGATGGCTACACCTTC.

On this clone itself: Within the sample, other DNA sequences also encode this same CDR3. This chain links TRBV5-4 with TRBJ2-1; D is unclear. The germline V and J ends were trimmed by 2 bases and 0 bases, with 9 bases remaining between them. The CDR3 totals 15 residues. Germline V lookup: CDR1 SGHNT, CDR2 YYREEE (reference sequence). CDR3 protein: CASSLSANSYNEQFF. CDR3 nucleotide sequence: TGTGCCAGCAGCTTATCAGCGAACTCCTACAATGAGCAGTTCTTC. The variable domain in full, completed from reference TRBV5-4 and TRBJ2-1, reads ETGVTQSPTHLIKTRGQQVTLRCSSQSGHNTVSWYQQALGQGPQFIFQYYREEENGRGNFPPRFSGLQFPNYSSELNVNALELDDSALYLCASSLSANSYNEQFFGPGTRLTVL.

The chain has TRBV5-6 and TRBJ1-2; tentative D call: TRBD1 (5 bases). Trimming cost V 4 bases and J 4 bases, with 11 bases left between them. The CDR3 totals 13 residues. Germline V gene data show CDR1 as SGHDT and CDR2 as YYEEEE. CDR3 protein: CASSVTAFYGYTF. In DNA, the CDR3 is TGTGCCAGCAGCGTGACAGCTTTCTATGGCTACACCTTC.

The chain carries TRBV16 and TRBJ2-7, with a weak D call TRBD1 (5 bases). Trimming cost V 0 bases and J 2 bases, with 11 bases left between them. Germline CDR1 reads KGHSY; CDR2 reads FQNENV. This CDR3 comprises 15 residues. CDR3 residues: CASSQSGHITYEQYF. CDR3 coding DNA: TGTGCCAGCAGCCAATCTGGACACATAACCTACGAGCAGTACTTC.

A single count supports this clone. V is TRBV6-6 and J is TRBJ1-1; D is undetermined. Trimming pared 7 bases from V and 1 base from J, leaving 10 bases between. The CDR3 length is 13 residues. Germline loops: CDR1 MNHNY, CDR2 SVGAGI (reference sequence). CDR3 region: CASTPPPNTEAFF. For the CDR3, the DNA is TGTGCCAGCACCCCCCCACCGAACACTGAAGCTTTCTTT.

This clone was picked up one time. The same CDR3 is also encoded by other DNA sequences in this sample. The chain combines TRBV9 with TRBJ1-1; D is unclear. Germline V gene lookup returns CDR1 SGDLS and CDR2 YYNGEE. The CDR3 has 14 amino acids. V gave up 0 bases and J gave up 0 bases, with 6 bases separating them. CDR3 residues: CASSVGLMNTEAFF. The CDR3 region has the DNA TGTGCCAGCAGCGTAGGATTGATGAACACTGAAGCTTTCTTT.

The chain is built from TRBV27 and TRBJ1-6; D remains unclear. CDR3 length equals 16 residues. The V end lost 4 bases, the J end lost 1 base, and 11 bases lay between the germline ends. CDR1 is MNHEY and CDR2 is SMNVEV in the germline V gene (reference sequence). The CDR3 DNA reads TGTGCCAGCAGTTCCCTTAGGGTTTCCTATAATTCACCCCTCCACTTT. Translated, it gives CASSSLRVSYNSPLHF.

V gene TRBV23-1 combines with J gene TRBJ2-7, with 10 bases identical to TRBD1. TRBV23-1 is placed among ORFs of uncertain function. Unmatched junction bases numbered 11, after V lost 9 bases and J lost 3 bases. CDR3 length: 15 amino acids. The CDR3 DNA follows: TGCGCCAGGCCGGGACCGGGACAGGGGTTCTACGAGCAGTACTTC. Its protein is CARPGPGQGFYEQYF.

This clone occurred a few times. Other DNA variants within this sample encode the same CDR3. The chain joins TRBV30 to TRBJ1-3, with D unresolved. Germline loops: CDR1 GTSNPN, CDR2 SVGIG (reference sequence). V lost 2 bases and J 1 base, leaving 6 bases between the germline ends. The CDR3 is 13 amino acids. The CDR3 is CAWSLGSGNTIYF. CDR3 sequence (DNA): TGTGCCTGGAGTCTCGGATCTGGAAACACCATATATTTT.

The chain employs TRBV4-1 and TRBJ1-4; D is ambiguous. The V gene's germline CDR1 is MGHRA and CDR2 YSYEKL. V lost 1 base and J 8 bases, leaving 17 bases between the germline ends. CDR3 length: 16 residues. The CDR3 is CASSQGYLPGGEKLFF. The CDR3 DNA sequence: TGCGCCAGCAGCCAAGGCTATCTCCCAGGAGGGGAAAAACTGTTTTTT.

This clone was detected only a few times. Other DNA sequences of this sample code for an identical CDR3. The V call is TRBV28, the J call TRBJ1-1; a weak D match, TRBD1 (5 bases). Looked up from germline, CDR1 is MDHEN and CDR2 is SYDVKM. Deletions cut 3 bases from V and 5 bases from J, with 7 bases between. This CDR3 is 12 amino acids long. This CDR3 reads CASSLQGTEAFF. The CDR3 nucleotides are TGTGCCAGCAGTTTGCAGGGTACTGAAGCTTTCTTT.

Notes on this clone: Other DNA sequences of this sample code for an identical CDR3. This chain links TRBV7-9 with TRBJ2-7; 8 nucleotides agree with TRBD2. The V gene's germline CDR1 is SEHNR and CDR2 FQNEAQ (reference sequence). The CDR3 is 12 amino acids. Losses at the gene ends were 6 bases for V and 4 bases for J; bases not matched to a gene: 2. The CDR3 DNA reads TGTGCCAGCAGTCCTAGCGGGTACGAGCAGTACTTC. Protein: CASSPSGYEQYF.

This chain links TRBV9 with TRBJ1-2, with D uncertain. Trimming removed 3 bases at V and 6 bases at J, with 21 bases between. Looked up from germline, CDR1 is SGDLS and CDR2 is YYNGEE. This CDR3 contains 16 residues. The CDR3 protein is CASSGHNSYEEHGYTF. DNA for the CDR3: TGTGCCAGCAGCGGGCATAACAGTTACGAAGAGCATGGCTACACCTTC.

In this sample, this clone turned up once. The rearrangement joins TRBV19 to TRBJ2-7; D gene unclear. The V gene's germline CDR1 is LNHDA and CDR2 SQIVND (reference sequence). V was trimmed by 6 bases and J by 4 bases, leaving 16 bases between them. The CDR3 contains 14 residues. DNA for the CDR3: TGTGCCAGTAGCCCCGCTCAGGAAAATTACGAGCAGTACTTC. Residues: CASSPAQENYEQYF. Combining the CDR3 with reference TRBV19 and TRBJ2-7 gives the whole variable domain DGGITQSPKYLFRKEGQNVTLSCEQNLNHDAMYWYRQDPGQGLRLIYYSQIVNDFQKGDIAEGYSVSREKKESFPLTVTSAQKNPTAFYLCASSPAQENYEQYFGPGTRLTVT.